These 22 T cell receptor beta chains originate from one sample sequenced in a study of blood T cell repertoires in COVID-19. Assay used: immunoSEQ multiplex PCR; TCRdb lists only in-frame clones, some missing. The sample holds 190,000 or so clones, 85% to 90% seen once. The sample taken for sequencing was peripheral blood. The receptors shown here come from a man aged 40-49 years with active or convalescent COVID-19.

The chain combines TRBV4-1 with TRBJ1-6; unclear D gene. The germline V gene has CDR1 MGHRA and CDR2 YSYEKL. The CDR3 contains 13 residues. V gave up 2 bases and J gave up 6 bases, with 5 bases separating them. CDR3 bases: TGCGCCAGCAGCCAACTCAGTAATTCACCCCTCCACTTT. Protein: CASSQLSNSPLHF.

This clone was detected a few times. The chain couples TRBV12-3 or TRBV12-4 to TRBJ1-5; D is possibly TRBD1 (5 bases). V was pared by 10 bases and J by 3 bases, with 13 bases between. There are 13 residues in the CDR3. The CDR3 nucleotides read TGTGCCAAGCAGGGCCGTTACAATCAGCCCCAGCATTTT. This encodes CAKQGRYNQPQHF.

The genes are TRBV10-3 and TRBJ1-1, with D unclear. Trimming pared 8 bases from V and 3 bases from J, leaving 13 bases between. The CDR3 covers 13 residues. From germline, CDR1 is ENHRY and CDR2 SYGVKD. The chain's CDR3 is CAISAGDHTEAFF. The CDR3 DNA sequence: TGTGCCATCTCGGCAGGCGATCACACTGAAGCTTTCTTT.

The rearrangement links TRBV27 to TRBJ2-1, with 9 bases fitting TRBD2. Germline V lookup: CDR1 MNHEY, CDR2 SMNVEV (reference sequence). The length of the CDR3 is 12 residues. Germline trimming cut 3 bases from V and 12 bases from J; bases unmatched to any gene: 3. CDR3 loop: CASSLRGGRQFF. The CDR3 nucleotides read TGTGCCAGCAGTTTGCGGGGGGGCCGGCAGTTCTTC.

J is TRBJ1-1 and V is TRBV4-1, with 7 positions matching TRBD1. This CDR3 contains 17 residues. Germline loops: CDR1 MGHRA, CDR2 YSYEKL. Losses at the gene ends were 4 bases for V and 2 bases for J; bases not matched to a gene: 13. The CDR3 nucleotides read TGCGCCAGCAGCCCTACCCCTTCACAGGGGTCAAACACTGAAGCTTTCTTT. It translates to CASSPTPSQGSNTEAFF.

The chain combines TRBV20-1 with TRBJ2-5; D remains unclear. This CDR3 contains 10 residues. Between the trimmed V and J ends, which lost 6 bases and 4 bases, there was a span of 6 bases. Germline V gene data show CDR1 as DFQATT and CDR2 as SNEGSKA (reference sequence). CDR3 region: CSARAETQYF. CDR3 coding DNA: TGCAGTGCCCGCGCAGAGACCCAGTACTTC.

The V and J genes are TRBV24-1 and TRBJ2-5; D unresolved. The V gene's germline CDR1 is KGHDR and CDR2 SFDVKD. CDR3 length: 12 residues. V lost 5 bases and J 4 bases, leaving 7 bases between the germline ends. The CDR3: CATSGAPETQYF. In nucleotides, the CDR3 is TGTGCCACCAGTGGGGCCCCAGAGACCCAGTACTTC.

Turning to this clone: This specimen includes other DNA sequences encoding the same CDR3. The chain carries TRBV6-5 and TRBJ1-4; TRBD1 agrees at 7 bases. After removal of 6 bases from V and 2 bases from J, the junction contained 3 bases not matched to a gene. From germline, CDR1 is MNHEY and CDR2 SVGAGI. There are 14 residues in the CDR3. CDR3 nucleotide sequence: TGTGCCAGCAGAACAGGGGCGACTAATGAAAAACTGTTTTTT. Translated, it gives CASRTGATNEKLFF.

The chain carries TRBV12-3 or TRBV12-4 and TRBJ2-1; 7 positions agree with TRBD1. V lost 4 bases to trimming and J lost 8 bases; unmatched junction nucleotides: 2. There are 12 residues in the CDR3. As DNA, the CDR3 is TGTGCCAGCAGTTACAGGGGCCATGAGCAGTTCTTC. This gives the protein CASSYRGHEQFF.

Only a few counts were recorded for this clone. The chain joins TRBV19 to TRBJ1-5; no firm D call. The V end was cut by 1 base, the J end by 7 bases, with 8 bases between. There are 13 residues in the CDR3. Germline CDR1 is LNHDA and CDR2 is SQIVND (reference sequence). The CDR3 region has the DNA TGTGCCAGTAGTATAGGTCAACGGCAGCCCCAGCATTTT. Protein sequence: CASSIGQRQPQHF.

The V call is TRBV6-6, the J call TRBJ1-2; D uncertain. CDR1 and CDR2 (germline): MNHNY, SVGAGI (reference sequence). This CDR3 region has 15 residues. V was clipped by 7 bases and J by 3 bases, with 18 bases between them. CDR3 residues: CASTPRGETYYGYTF. For the CDR3, the DNA is TGTGCCAGCACCCCACGGGGAGAGACTTACTATGGCTACACCTTC.

The chain links TRBV4-1 to TRBJ2-3; 8 nucleotides line up with TRBD1. Unmatched junction bases numbered 5, after V lost 2 bases and J lost 4 bases. The V gene's germline CDR1 is MGHRA and CDR2 YSYEKL. This CDR3 contains 15 residues. This CDR3 reads CASSQSGGWADTQYF. The CDR3 DNA follows: TGCGCCAGCAGCCAATCAGGGGGCTGGGCAGATACGCAGTATTTT.

The V call is TRBV20-1, the J call TRBJ2-5; 11 nucleotides line up with TRBD2. This CDR3 region has 14 residues. Germline CDR1 and CDR2: DFQATT and SNEGSKA (reference sequence). Unmatched junction bases numbered 4, after V lost 3 bases and J lost 4 bases. The CDR3 protein is CSASVTSGAETQYF. CDR3 coding DNA: TGCAGTGCTAGTGTGACTAGCGGGGCAGAGACCCAGTACTTC.

This chain uses TRBV30 with TRBJ1-5; TRBD1 aligns across 8 bases. With V trimmed by 0 bases and J by 7 bases, 2 bases remained unmatched. The V gene's germline CDR1 is GTSNPN and CDR2 SVGIG (reference sequence). The CDR3 sequence is 13 residues long. The CDR3 nucleotides are TGTGCCTGGAGTGTGGACAGGGCACAGCCCCAGCATTTT. Translating gives CAWSVDRAQPQHF.

The chain is built from TRBV7-2 and TRBJ2-5; no definite D call. The CDR3 is 17 residues long. Germline CDR1 reads SGHTA; CDR2 reads FQGNSA. With 0 bases removed from V and 4 bases from J, the gap between germline ends came to 18 bases. For the CDR3, the DNA is TGTGCCAGCAGCTTAGCTTTTCTCATCGGTTATTCAGAGACCCAGTACTTC. Translated: CASSLAFLIGYSETQYF. The complete variable domain, with remaining parts taken from reference TRBV7-2 and TRBJ2-5, reads GAGVSQSPSNKVTEKGKDVELRCDPISGHTALYWYRQSLGQGLEFLIYFQGNSAPDKSGLPSDRFSAERTGGSVSTLTIQRTQQEDSAVYLCASSLAFLIGYSETQYFGPGTRLLVL.

This sequence joins TRBV2 and TRBJ2-1; 9 nucleotides match TRBD2. Trimming removed 8 bases from V and 4 bases from J; junction bases left unmatched: 6. Germline V gene lookup returns CDR1 SNHLY and CDR2 FYNNEI. The CDR3 totals 14 residues. CDR3 nucleotides: TGTGCCAGCGGGAGCGGGGGGCGTTACAATGAGCAGTTCTTC. Translating gives CASGSGGRYNEQFF.

V gene TRBV19 combines with J gene TRBJ2-5, with 14 bases that match TRBD2. J was trimmed by 2 bases and V by 10 bases; bases with no gene match: 3. This CDR3 has 14 amino acids. Germline assignment: CDR1 LNHDA and CDR2 SQIVND (reference sequence). CDR3 DNA sequence: TGTGCCACCCGGACTAGCGGGGGGCAAGAGACCCAGTACTTC. Translation: CATRTSGGQETQYF.

The V gene is TRBV19, the J gene TRBJ1-1, with D uncertain. CDR1 is LNHDA, CDR2 SQIVND, per germline (reference sequence). The CDR3 is 13 amino acids. Trimming removed 3 bases from V and 1 base from J, with 6 bases in between. The CDR3 protein is CASSIGPNTEAFF. CDR3 DNA sequence: TGTGCCAGTAGTATTGGCCCGAACACTGAAGCTTTCTTT.

The chain is built from TRBV4-3 and TRBJ1-2; weak D call: TRBD1 (5 bases). This CDR3 contains 15 residues. The V gene lost 0 bases and the J gene lost 8 bases, with 16 bases spanning the gap. Germline assignment: CDR1 LGHNA and CDR2 YSLEER. CDR3 nucleotides: TGCGCCAGCAGCCAAGAGCAAGGCAGGGTAGGGGGCTACACCTTC. Residues: CASSQEQGRVGGYTF.

This clone was found once. The rearrangement uses TRBV3-1 (or the pseudogene TRBV3-2) and TRBJ2-7; D may be TRBD2 (5 bases). V was pared by 4 bases and J by 5 bases, with 12 bases between. CDR3 size: 13 residues. Germline CDR1 LGHDT, CDR2 YNNKEL (reference sequence). The CDR3 loop reads CASSRTGGHEQYF. In DNA, the CDR3 is TGTGCCAGCAGCCGGACGGGCGGGCACGAGCAGTACTTC.

The J gene is TRBJ2-5, the V gene TRBV6-6; D perhaps matches TRBD2 (6 bases). Between the trimmed V and J ends, which lost 0 bases and 7 bases, there was a span of 6 bases. Germline CDR1 is MNHNY and CDR2 is SVGAGI (reference sequence). CDR3 length: 12 amino acids. CDR3 coding DNA: TGTGCCAGCAGTTACTCGGGGGGGACCCAGTACTTC. Translation gives CASSYSGGTQYF.

As to this clone: The sample carries other DNA sequences with the same CDR3. The J gene is TRBJ2-2, the V gene TRBV30; D is uncertain. The CDR3 is 14 amino acids. V was clipped by 0 bases and J by 2 bases, with 7 bases between them. CDR1 GTSNPN and CDR2 SVGIG come from the germline V gene (reference sequence). CDR3 nucleotides: TGTGCCTGGAGTGTCGGGTTAAACACCGGGGAGCTGTTTTTT. Translated: CAWSVGLNTGELFF.